Below, 18 T cell receptor beta chains from the same sample are listed, as sequenced in a study of Graves' ophthalmopathy and Graves' hyperthyroidism. From RNA, the CDR3 regions of TCR beta chains were amplified and sequenced. HTBI-primed RT-PCR formed the first round, and a multiplex PCR formed the second. Using its own MiXCR run on the multiplex PCR reads, TCRdb lists one record per CDR3 protein. Of about 200,000 distinct CDR3 sequences listed, about 32% are singletons. The sequenced material came from peripheral blood. The receptors were gathered from a man aged 45-60 years with Graves' ophthalmopathy.

The sample holds many counts of this clonotype. The chain combines TRBV20-1 with TRBJ2-7; no clear D gene. Per the germline V gene, CDR1 is DFQATT and CDR2 is SNEGSKA (reference sequence). The V end lost 3 bases, the J end lost 0 bases, and 15 bases lay between the germline ends. The length of the CDR3 is 15 residues. CDR3 in DNA: TGCAGTGCTAGCCCACCCGGTCGGGCCTCCTACGAGCAGTACTTC. It specifies CSASPPGRASYEQYF.

The genes are TRBV28 and TRBJ2-7; a possible D gene is TRBD1 (5 bases). Germline assignment: CDR1 MDHEN and CDR2 SYDVKM. Trimming removed 3 bases at V and 5 bases at J, with 14 bases between. CDR3 length: 14 amino acids. CDR3 coding DNA: TGTGCCAGCAGTTTGGGCAGGGTCAGGAACGAGCAGTACTTC. Its translation: CASSLGRVRNEQYF.

This clonotype appeared many times. The chain recombines TRBV7-9 with TRBJ1-1; perhaps TRBD1 as D (6 bases). This CDR3 spans 14 amino acids. The germline CDR1 and CDR2 sequences are SEHNR and FQNEAQ (reference sequence). With 5 bases removed from V and 1 base from J, the gap between germline ends came to 11 bases. The CDR3 loop reads CASSHGQRNTEAFF. The CDR3 coding sequence is TGTGCCAGCAGCCACGGACAGCGGAACACTGAAGCTTTCTTT.

This clonotype was picked up many times. This chain connects TRBV6-2 or TRBV6-3 to TRBJ2-6; 7 bases fit TRBD1. The CDR3 extends over 18 amino acids. Per germline, CDR1 MNHEY and CDR2 SVGEGT. V was pared by 2 bases and J by 0 bases, with 7 bases of the junction left unmatched. The CDR3: CASSYASTGLSGANVLTF. CDR3 coding DNA: TGTGCCAGCAGTTACGCCTCGACAGGGCTCTCTGGGGCCAACGTCCTGACTTTC.

This clonotype was observed many times. V and J are TRBV12-3 or TRBV12-4 and TRBJ2-7, with 8 bases lining up with TRBD2. The CDR3 contains 14 residues. With 5 bases clipped from V and 2 bases from J, the junction kept 5 bases outside the gene matches. Here the CDR3 DNA reads TGTGCCAGCAGTCTAGGGGGACTAGCCTACGAGCAGTACTTC. This encodes CASSLGGLAYEQYF.

CDR3 in amino acids: CSVGSAGGYTF. DNA of the CDR3: TGCAGCGTTGGAAGCGCGGGTGGCTACACCTTC. This chain links TRBV29-1 with TRBJ1-2; D is unclear. V shed 4 bases and J shed 7 bases, with 10 bases lying between them. This CDR3 is 11 amino acids long. Germline-derived CDR1 and CDR2 are SQVTM and ANQGSEA.

This chain uses TRBV12-3 or TRBV12-4 with TRBJ2-5, with D possibly TRBD1 on 5 matching bases. Trimming removed 5 bases from V and 4 bases from J, with 20 bases in between. This CDR3 spans 16 amino acids. The CDR3 sequence is CASSATDKYVGETQYF. DNA of the CDR3: TGTGCCAGCAGTGCGACGGACAAATATGTTGGAGAGACCCAGTACTTC.

The rearrangement joins TRBV2 to TRBJ2-7; D may be TRBD2 (5 bases). The CDR3 length is 13 residues. From germline, CDR1 is SNHLY and CDR2 FYNNEI. V gave up 7 bases and J gave up 2 bases, with 12 bases separating them. As DNA, the CDR3 is TGTGCCAGCATGAGGAGTAGCGCCTACGAGCAGTACTTC. Residues: CASMRSSAYEQYF.

This clonotype was recorded at least ten times. CDR3 protein: CASSLVGTGDYEQYF. CDR3 sequence (DNA): TGTGCCAGCAGCTTGGTCGGGACAGGGGACTACGAGCAGTACTTC. J is TRBJ2-7 and V is TRBV7-2; 10 bases are a match to TRBD1. Germline values: CDR1 SGHTA, CDR2 FQGNSA. This CDR3 region has 15 residues. V shed 3 bases and J 3 bases; nucleotides not matched to a gene: 5.

This clonotype was observed many times. The chain carries TRBV20-1 and TRBJ2-5, with no clear D. Trimming cost V 2 bases and J 4 bases, with 2 bases left between them. The germline V gene has CDR1 DFQATT and CDR2 SNEGSKA (reference sequence). This CDR3 spans 10 amino acids. In DNA, the CDR3 is TGCAGTGCTAGACGAGAGACCCAGTACTTC. As protein: CSARRETQYF.

The V call is TRBV12-3 or TRBV12-4, the J call TRBJ1-1, with D possibly TRBD1 on 5 matching bases. The CDR3 runs 18 residues. The ends were cut back, 2 bases at V and 0 bases at J, with 19 bases in the middle. CDR3 loop: CASSLTRASGPMNTEAFF. The DNA of the CDR3 is TGTGCCAGCAGTTTAACCAGGGCCTCGGGGCCCATGAACACTGAAGCTTTCTTT.

The rearrangement joins TRBV6-2 or TRBV6-3 to TRBJ1-5, with TRBD1 matching over 9 bases. Trimming cost V 6 bases and J 4 bases; bases outside gene matches: 4. Per germline, CDR1 MNHEY and CDR2 SVGEGT. The CDR3 length is 14 residues. The CDR3 nucleotides are TGTGCCAGCAGCCAAGGGACAGGGAATCAGCCCCAGCATTTT. The encoded protein is CASSQGTGNQPQHF.

This clonotype was counted ten times or more. The gene calls are TRBV28 and TRBJ2-7; 11 bases agree with TRBD1. Germline loops: CDR1 MDHEN, CDR2 SYDVKM. V shed 8 bases, J shed 6 bases, and the junction held 12 bases outside the gene matches. The CDR3 covers 15 residues. CDR3 bases: TGTGCCAGCCATTCTGGGGGACAGGGGGTAAGCGAGCAGTACTTC. Its protein is CASHSGGQGVSEQYF.

This clonotype was counted once. The chain recombines TRBV20-1 with TRBJ2-7; TRBD2 might be the D (5 bases). The germline V gene has CDR1 DFQATT and CDR2 SNEGSKA (reference sequence). Trimming removed 5 bases from V and 5 bases from J, with 16 bases in between. The CDR3 is 13 amino acids. The CDR3 reads CSARTSLFDEQYF. As DNA, the CDR3 is TGCAGTGCTCGGACTTCTCTGTTCGACGAGCAGTACTTC.

This clonotype has more than one count but fewer than ten. The V gene is TRBV20-1, the J gene TRBJ1-6; possible D gene TRBD1, 5 bases. Germline CDR1 is DFQATT and CDR2 is SNEGSKA (reference sequence). The V end was cut by 0 bases, the J end by 5 bases, with 8 bases between. The length of the CDR3 is 14 residues. In DNA, the CDR3 is TGCAGTGCTAGAGATCCCAGGGATAATTCACCCCTCCACTTT. This translates into CSARDPRDNSPLHF.

The rearrangement uses TRBV11-2 and TRBJ2-7, with D perhaps TRBD1 (5 bases). The CDR3 has 14 residues. Looked up from germline, CDR1 is SGHAT and CDR2 is FQNNGV. Trimming took off 0 bases at V and 5 bases at J, with 11 bases between the two ends. CDR3 nucleotides: TGTGCCAGCAGCTTAGAAAGGGGCCAGGACGAGCAGTACTTC. Its protein is CASSLERGQDEQYF.

There are many counts of this clonotype. Here the CDR3 reads CASSLSGGGSPLHF. CDR3 nucleotides: TGTGCCAGCAGTTTGTCAGGGGGGGGTTCACCCCTCCACTTT. V and J are TRBV27 and TRBJ1-6; TRBD1 matches at 7 bases. This CDR3 spans 14 amino acids. Germline-derived CDR1 and CDR2 are MNHEY and SMNVEV (reference sequence). V was clipped by 3 bases and J by 9 bases; unmatched bases: 5.

The chain recombines TRBV15 with TRBJ2-5, with D unresolved. Trimming removed 3 bases from V and 5 bases from J, with 7 bases in between. This CDR3 comprises 12 residues. Germline V CDR1 and CDR2: LNHNV, YYDKDF (reference sequence). Here the CDR3 DNA reads TGTGCCACCAGCAGTTATGGGGAGACCCAGTACTTC. It specifies CATSSYGETQYF.